The present entry profiles one TCR beta chain with its context. Its antigen is not identified. Vbeta (60) and Jbeta (13) primers were used in the PCR. Assay: immunoSEQ multiplex PCR; the TCRdb copy retains only in-frame clones and omits some. The sample consists of about 190,000 clones, roughly 78% of them appearing once. These data come from a study of cytomegalovirus exposure and HLA in healthy donors. CDR3 length: 14 residues. V shed 4 bases, J shed 7 bases, and the junction held 4 bases outside the gene matches. Per the germline V gene, CDR1 is MNHNY and CDR2 is SVGAGI (reference sequence). Study-level points and caveats: Specific recognition of CMV antigens was confirmed in vitro for a few chains (all CMV-associated). The classifier reportedly diagnosed cytomegalovirus status with high sensitivity and specificity. What a later analysis showed was that several of the most significant clusters appeared linked to common viral pathogens.

The sequenced material came from PBMCs. The chain combines TRBV6-6 with TRBJ1-6; TRBD1 aligns across 7 bases. The sequence derives from a boy younger than 18 in good health and CMV-seronegative. The CDR3 nucleotides read TGTGCCAGCAGTTTAGGGACAGAAAATTCACCCCTCCACTTT. Translating it yields CASSLGTENSPLHF.